This T cell receptor (beta chain) emerged from a study of cytomegalovirus exposure and HLA in healthy donors. Overall study results and limits: Accounts indicate the classifier identified cytomegalovirus status with strong specificity and sensitivity.

Turning to this clone: No antigen is known for it.

CDR1 and CDR2 (germline): SGHRS, YFSETQ. There are 14 residues in the CDR3. Trimming shortened V by 0 bases and J by 3 bases, and 9 bases separated the two germline ends. The assay was immunoSEQ multiplex PCR, and TCRdb's table has in-frame clones only and misses some. The sample consists of 90,000 to 150,000 clones, roughly nine tenths of them appearing once. This chain uses TRBV5-1 with TRBJ1-1; D gene unclear. The sequenced material came from PBMCs. The clonotype originates from a man between 18 and 29 years old in good health and CMV-seropositive. CDR3 in amino acids: CASSLARRDTEAFF. Written as DNA, the CDR3 is TGCGCCAGCAGCTTGGCTCGACGGGACACTGAAGCTTTCTTT.